Presented here are 9 T cell receptor beta chains from one specimen sequenced in a study of monozygotic twins with inflammatory bowel disease. For each CDR3 protein, TCRdb gives one entry from its re-call of the 5' RACE reads, without DNA. The ten top clones account for roughly 8%, within a sample of some 190,000 distinct CDR3 sequences. Sequencing used blood. These receptors all stem from a human donor with ulcerative colitis or Crohn's disease, or a healthy co-twin of an affected twin (not recorded which).

The gene calls are TRBV4-3 and TRBJ2-1. Germline CDR1 is LGHNA and CDR2 is YSLEER. The CDR3 length is 13 residues. CDR3 amino acids: CASSIASYNEQFF.

CDR3 residues: CASSLIGTSGSAAGEQYF. The rearrangement uses TRBV5-6 and TRBJ2-7; lacking DNA, the TRBD2 call made by TCRdb goes unchecked. This CDR3 is 18 amino acids long. Germline lookup yields CDR1 SGHDT and CDR2 YYEEEE.

The chain links TRBV5-6 to TRBJ1-3; TCRdb's assignment of TRBD1 cannot be checked, as there is no DNA. The CDR3 totals 17 residues. Germline assignment: CDR1 SGHDT and CDR2 YYEEEE. The CDR3 loop is CASSSGTLLSSGNTIYF.

The chain couples TRBV7-3 to TRBJ1-3; TCRdb reports TRBD1, a call that lacks DNA to check it against. This CDR3 is 15 amino acids long. Germline V gene lookup returns CDR1 SGHTA and CDR2 FQGTGA. The CDR3 protein is CASSSTGGKENTIYF.

The J gene is TRBJ1-2, the V gene TRBV28. This CDR3 comprises 17 residues. Germline CDR1 and CDR2: MDHEN and SYDVKM. Here the CDR3 reads CASSPGPAFLLLQGYTF.

The genes are TRBV5-1 and TRBJ2-7; no DNA is available, so the TRBD1 call from TCRdb remains unchecked. The CDR3 runs to 14 residues. CDR1 is SGHRS and CDR2 is YFSETQ in the germline V gene. The CDR3 sequence is CASSLVGQNYEQYF.

V gene TRBV5-8 combines with J gene TRBJ2-7; checking the TCRdb D call of TRBD2 is not possible without DNA. This CDR3 region has 15 residues. Germline V gene sequence: CDR1 SGHTS, CDR2 YDEGEE. Here the CDR3 reads CASSALAGGTYEQYF.

The chain links TRBV18 to TRBJ1-2. The CDR3 spans 14 residues. Per the germline V gene, CDR1 is KGHSH and CDR2 is LQKENI. CDR3: CASSAQGDNYGYTF.

CDR3: CASSPWGGIDEQYF. J is TRBJ2-7 and V is TRBV27; lacking DNA, the TRBD2 call made by TCRdb goes unchecked. The germline CDR1 and CDR2 sequences are MNHEY and SMNVEV (reference sequence). This CDR3 is 14 amino acids long.